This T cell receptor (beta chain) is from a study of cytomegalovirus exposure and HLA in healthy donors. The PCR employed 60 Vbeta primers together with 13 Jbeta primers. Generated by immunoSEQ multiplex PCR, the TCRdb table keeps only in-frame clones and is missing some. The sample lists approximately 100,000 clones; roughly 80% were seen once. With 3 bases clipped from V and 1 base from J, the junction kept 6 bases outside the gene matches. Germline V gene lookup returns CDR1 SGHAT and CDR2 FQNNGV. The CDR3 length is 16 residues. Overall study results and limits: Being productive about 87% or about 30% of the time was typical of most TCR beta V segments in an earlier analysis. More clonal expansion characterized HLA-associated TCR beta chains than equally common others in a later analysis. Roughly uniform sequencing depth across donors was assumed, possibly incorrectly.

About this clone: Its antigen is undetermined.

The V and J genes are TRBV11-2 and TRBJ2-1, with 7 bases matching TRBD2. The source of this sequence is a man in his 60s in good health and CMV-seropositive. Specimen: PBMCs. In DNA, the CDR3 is TGTGCCAGCAGCTTGGGAGCGGGGAGGTCCTACAATGAGCAGTTCTTC. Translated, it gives CASSLGAGRSYNEQFF. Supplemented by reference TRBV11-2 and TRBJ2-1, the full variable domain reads EAGVAQSPRYKIIEKRQSVAFWCNPISGHATLYWYQQILGQGPKLLIQFQNNGVVDDSQLPKDRFSAERLKGVDSTLKIQPAKLEDSAVYLCASSLGAGRSYNEQFFGPGTRLTVL.